This TCR beta chain derives from a study of CD8+CD57+ T cells in acquired aplastic anemia. Study at large: DNA from sorted CD4+ and CD8+ cells averaged about 3.2 ug. Healthy donors had, on average, roughly 9.9 million reads for their CD4+ cells.

Points from the study as a whole: Both patients and controls carried the same twenty-nine CD8+ CDR3 sequences. Between patients and controls, CD8+ Simpson's diversity did not vary significantly.

TCR beta VDJ and CDR3 profiling used genomic DNA as template. TCRdb re-called the reads with MiXCR, one entry per CDR3 protein. The sample includes under 150,000 distinct CDR3 sequences, around two fifths of them seen just once. In this sample, this clonotype turned up many times. Its specificity is unknown. Germline V CDR1 and CDR2: SNHLY, FYNNEI. The CDR3 runs to 15 residues. J lost 1 base, V lost 6 bases, and 5 bases had no gene match. Sequences were obtained from sorted CD4+, CD8+, or CD8+CD57+ T cells (not recorded which) from PBMCs. This TCR was sampled from a human donor in good health, serving as a control. The V call is TRBV2, the J call TRBJ2-2; 7 nucleotides align to TRBD2. CDR3 in DNA: TGTGCCAGCAGGGGACTATTGGAGAACACCGGGGAGCTGTTTTTT. This codes for CASRGLLENTGELFF.